A selection of T cell receptor beta chains follows, all from one sample in a study of blood T cell repertoires in COVID-19. Repertoires were generated with immunoSEQ multiplex PCR, while TCRdb's copy carries only in-frame clones and drops some. Of approximately 110,000 clones detected, around 80% appear once; the ten largest clones hold roughly 19%. Sample: peripheral blood. These receptors were obtained from a man in his 70s with active or convalescent COVID-19. Each CDR3 is given with its conserved first and last residue. The D gene is left open where the match is weak. Rows give clone size only sometimes, using once, few, many, or a class for an expanded clone.

V gene	J gene	CDR3 length	D gene	clone size	CDR3 protein	CDR3 DNA
TRBV25-1	TRBJ2-6	18	TRBD1	.	CASSDVDRPRSGANVLTF	TGTGCCAGCAGTGATGTGGACAGGCCCCGCTCTGGGGCCAACGTCCTGACTTTC
TRBV6-5	TRBJ1-2	14	.	.	CASSSHTGNYGYTF	TGTGCCAGCAGTTCCCACACAGGGAACTATGGCTACACCTTC
TRBV9	TRBJ2-7	15	.	.	CASSVATDWGGEQYF	TGTGCCAGCAGCGTAGCTACGGACTGGGGTGGGGAGCAGTACTTC
TRBV28	TRBJ2-7	16	TRBD2	.	CASRSRRLAGGHEQYF	TGTGCCAGCAGATCCCGAAGACTAGCGGGAGGTCACGAGCAGTACTTC
TRBV9	TRBJ2-7	12	.	few	CASSLYGYEQYF	TGTGCCAGCAGCCTCTACGGGTACGAGCAGTACTTC
TRBV11-2	TRBJ1-2	13	.	.	CASSRQVNYGYTF	TGTGCCAGCAGCCGACAGGTTAACTATGGCTACACCTTC
TRBV9	TRBJ2-3	15	TRBD2	.	CASSVGVAGVDTQYF	TGTGCCAGCAGCGTAGGGGTAGCGGGAGTGGATACGCAGTATTTT
TRBV20-1	TRBJ1-2	13	.	.	CSASELGGYGYTF	TGCAGTGCTAGTGAACTAGGGGGCTATGGCTACACCTTC
TRBV5-6	TRBJ2-7	15	.	.	CASSFVPGSSYEQYF	TGTGCCAGCAGCTTTGTTCCAGGGTCCTCCTACGAGCAGTACTTC
TRBV7-8	TRBJ1-1	15	.	.	CASSLGTLGGTEAFF	TGTGCCAGCAGCTTAGGTACTCTCGGGGGGACTGAAGCTTTCTTT
TRBV15	TRBJ1-5	14	TRBD1	.	CATSRDRGVQPQHF	TGTGCCACCAGCCGGGACAGGGGGGTTCAGCCCCAGCATTTT
TRBV27	TRBJ2-7	15	TRBD2	.	CASSPASGRGYEQYF	TGTGCCAGCAGTCCTGCTAGCGGGAGAGGTTACGAGCAGTACTTC
TRBV6-1	TRBJ2-4	16	TRBD2	.	CASSEEATSGKNIQYF	TGTGCCAGCAGTGAAGAAGCGACTAGCGGGAAAAACATTCAGTACTTC
TRBV6-5	TRBJ2-7	12	TRBD2	many	CASSRAGNEQYF	TGTGCCAGCTCCCGAGCGGGAAACGAGCAGTACTTC
TRBV4-2	TRBJ1-1	14	.	.	CASSQEVRQDQAFF	TGTGCCAGCAGCCAAGAAGTGAGACAGGATCAAGCTTTCTTT
TRBV10-1	TRBJ2-3	15	.	.	CASSDGIGGADTQYF	TGCGCCAGCAGTGACGGGATTGGAGGTGCCGATACGCAGTATTTT
TRBV27	TRBJ1-5	15	TRBD1	.	CASRTTGDNNQPQHF	TGTGCCAGCAGGACAACAGGGGACAACAATCAGCCCCAGCATTTT
TRBV29-1	TRBJ2-1	13	.	.	CSVGLVSYNEQFF	TGCAGCGTTGGACTAGTCTCCTACAATGAGCAGTTCTTC
TRBV7-9	TRBJ1-6	15	.	.	CASSTYGRENSPLHF	TGTGCCAGCAGTACATATGGCAGGGAAAATTCACCCCTCCACTTT
TRBV30	TRBJ2-7	12	.	.	CAWSVQGIEQYF	TGTGCCTGGAGTGTACAGGGTATCGAGCAGTACTTC
TRBV7-3	TRBJ1-1	14	TRBD1	.	CASSFRQGDTEAFF	TGTGCCAGCAGCTTTAGACAGGGAGACACTGAAGCTTTCTTT
TRBV9	TRBJ2-7	15	TRBD1	many	CASSASDRVEGEQYF	TGTGCCAGCAGCGCTTCGGACAGGGTGGAAGGGGAGCAGTACTTC
TRBV6-6	TRBJ2-7	15	TRBD1	.	CASSPGWQGAYEQYF	TGTGCCAGCAGTCCGGGTTGGCAGGGGGCCTACGAGCAGTACTTC
TRBV10-3	TRBJ1-2	14	TRBD1	.	CAISESTGGEGYTF	TGTGCCATCAGTGAGTCAACAGGGGGCGAGGGCTACACCTTC
TRBV4-1	TRBJ1-6	15	.	.	CASSQVAQGNSPLHF	TGCGCCAGCAGCCAAGTAGCCCAGGGGAATTCACCCCTCCACTTT
TRBV19	TRBJ1-2	17	.	.	CASSIDGTGHRIIGYTF	TGTGCCAGTAGTATAGACGGAACGGGACATAGGATTATTGGCTACACCTTC
TRBV13	TRBJ2-7	14	.	once	CASSKGGRSGEQYF	TGTGCCAGCAGCAAGGGGGGGCGGTCTGGCGAGCAGTACTTC
TRBV18	TRBJ1-1	13	TRBD1	.	CASSQGADTEAFF	TGTGCCAGCTCACAGGGGGCGGACACTGAAGCTTTCTTT
TRBV6-5	TRBJ1-2	15	.	once	CASSGDSLGAYGYTF	TGTGCCAGCAGCGGAGACAGTTTGGGGGCCTATGGCTACACCTTC
TRBV7-9	TRBJ2-7	14	TRBD1	once	CASSPGQGADEQYF	TGTGCCAGCAGCCCCGGACAGGGGGCGGACGAGCAGTACTTC
TRBV5-1	TRBJ1-4	15	.	.	CASSDPQATNEKLFF	TGCGCCAGCAGCGACCCACAGGCAACTAATGAAAAACTGTTTTTT
TRBV5-1	TRBJ1-6	14	TRBD1	.	CASSSGTGDSPLHF	TGCGCCAGCAGCTCCGGGACAGGGGATTCACCCCTCCACTTT
TRBV20-1	TRBJ1-5	14	.	.	CSASGGDSNQPQHF	TGCAGTGCTAGTGGCGGGGATAGCAATCAGCCCCAGCATTTT
TRBV28	TRBJ2-1	13	.	.	CAILGRPYNEQFF	TGTGCCATCTTGGGGCGACCCTACAATGAGCAGTTCTTC
TRBV5-1	TRBJ2-7	14	.	.	CASSLSWDTYEQYF	TGCGCCAGCAGCTTGTCCTGGGACACCTACGAGCAGTACTTC
TRBV18	TRBJ2-4	16	.	.	CASSPARTLAKNIQYF	TGTGCCAGCTCCCCTGCTCGGACTTTAGCCAAAAACATTCAGTACTTC
TRBV30	TRBJ2-7	12	TRBD1	.	CAYRQGHHEQYF	TGTGCCTACCGACAGGGGCACCACGAGCAGTACTTC
TRBV3-1/TRBV3-2	TRBJ2-1	15	.	.	CASSQVRAGNNEQFF	TGTGCCAGCAGCCAAGTTAGGGCAGGGAACAATGAGCAGTTCTTC
TRBV19	TRBJ1-5	13	.	few	CASSGRVYQPQHF	TGTGCCAGTAGTGGGCGGGTTTATCAGCCCCAGCATTTT
TRBV5-6	TRBJ2-3	15	.	.	CASSPIRQYTDTQYF	TGTGCCAGCAGCCCTATCAGACAATACACAGATACGCAGTATTTT